The following is a TCR beta chain sequence with its context. Its target is unknown. The sample belongs to a study of T cell responses to AZD1222 COVID-19 vaccine. Study outcomes and limitations: With dominance at 160-218 and 743-854, vaccine-associated CD4 TCRs spanned spike. Following two doses of AZD1222, Spike-specific TCR breadth and depth rose. At baseline, just a handful of AZD1222 recipients tested seropositive.

TCRdb's table, derived via immunoSEQ multiplex PCR, lists solely in-frame clones and lacks some. Of 95,000 to 100,000 clones in the sample, more than 70% were seen once. CDR1 is SGHRS and CDR2 is YFSETQ in the germline V gene. There are 14 residues in the CDR3. The V end was cut by 4 bases, the J end by 2 bases, with 9 bases between. V and J are TRBV5-1 and TRBJ2-2; either TRBD1 or TRBD2 may fit D (5 bases each). Specimen: peripheral blood, collected 28 days after the second AZD1222 dose. The TCR comes from an adult who received the AZD1222 COVID-19 vaccine. CDR3 DNA sequence: TGCGCCAGCAGCGGGGGACCCAACACCGGGGAGCTGTTTTTT. Its translation: CASSGGPNTGELFF.